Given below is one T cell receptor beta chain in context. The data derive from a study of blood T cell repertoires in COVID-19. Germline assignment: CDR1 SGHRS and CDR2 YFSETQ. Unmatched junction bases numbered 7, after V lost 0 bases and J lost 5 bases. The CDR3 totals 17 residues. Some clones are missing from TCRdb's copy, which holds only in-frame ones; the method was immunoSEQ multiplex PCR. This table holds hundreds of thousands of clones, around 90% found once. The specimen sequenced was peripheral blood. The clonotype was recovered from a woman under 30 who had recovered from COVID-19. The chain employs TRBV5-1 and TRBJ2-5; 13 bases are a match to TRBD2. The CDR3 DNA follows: TGCGCCAGCAGCTTGGGAACTAGCGGGAGGGCTGGCGAGACCCAGTACTTC. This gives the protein CASSLGTSGRAGETQYF. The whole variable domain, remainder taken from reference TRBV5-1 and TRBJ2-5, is KAGVTQTPRYLIKTRGQQVTLSCSPISGHRSVSWYQQTPGQGLQFLFEYFSETQRNKGNFPGRFSGRQFSNSRSEMNVSTLELGDSALYLCASSLGTSGRAGETQYFGPGTRLLVL.